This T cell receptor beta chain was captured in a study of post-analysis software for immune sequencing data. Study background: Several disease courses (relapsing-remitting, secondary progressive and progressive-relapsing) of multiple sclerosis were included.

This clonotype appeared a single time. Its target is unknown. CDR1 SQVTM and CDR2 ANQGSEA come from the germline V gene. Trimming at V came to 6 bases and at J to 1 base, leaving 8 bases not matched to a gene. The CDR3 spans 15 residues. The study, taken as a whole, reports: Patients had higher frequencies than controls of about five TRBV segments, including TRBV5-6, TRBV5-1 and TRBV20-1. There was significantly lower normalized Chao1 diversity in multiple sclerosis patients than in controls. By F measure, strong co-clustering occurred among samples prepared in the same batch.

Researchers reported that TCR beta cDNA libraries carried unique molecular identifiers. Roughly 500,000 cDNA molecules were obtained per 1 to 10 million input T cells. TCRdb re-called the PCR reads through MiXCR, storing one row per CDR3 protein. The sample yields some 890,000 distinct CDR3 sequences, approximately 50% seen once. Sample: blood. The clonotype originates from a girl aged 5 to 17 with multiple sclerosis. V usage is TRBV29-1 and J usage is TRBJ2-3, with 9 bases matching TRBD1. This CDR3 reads CSVTGRTGGTDTQYF. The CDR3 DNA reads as TGCAGCGTGACCGGTAGGACAGGGGGCACAGATACGCAGTATTTT.